A single sample gave rise to the 20 T cell receptor beta chains below, sequenced in a study of cytomegalovirus exposure and HLA in healthy donors. Primers: 60 Vbeta forward and 13 Jbeta reverse. Here immunoSEQ multiplex PCR was the method, and the copy in TCRdb shows in-frame clones only, minus some. The sample records about 110,000 clones, roughly 80% being singletons. Material: PBMCs. The source of these receptors is a man aged 25 to 45 in good health and CMV-seropositive.

About this clone: Other nucleotide sequences in the sample specify the same CDR3. V usage is TRBV6-1 and J usage is TRBJ1-5, with 9 bases that match TRBD1. V lost 1 base, J lost 3 bases, and 1 base stayed unmatched. The CDR3 runs 15 residues. The germline CDR1 and CDR2 sequences are MNHNS and SASEGT. Written as DNA, the CDR3 is TGTGCCAGCAGTGAAGGGACAGGGGTCAATCAGCCCCAGCATTTT. It translates to CASSEGTGVNQPQHF.

The chain recombines TRBV6-1 with TRBJ2-6; D unresolved. V was clipped by 9 bases and J by 0 bases, with 6 bases between them. This CDR3 region has 13 residues. Germline loops: CDR1 MNHNS, CDR2 SASEGT. This chain's CDR3 is CASTASGANVLTF. CDR3 DNA sequence: TGTGCCAGTACAGCCTCTGGGGCCAACGTCCTGACTTTC.

The V and J genes are TRBV6-6 and TRBJ1-5; weak D call: TRBD1 (5 bases). Trimming removed 9 bases at V and 2 bases at J, with 17 bases between. This CDR3 is built from 15 residues. The germline gives CDR1 MNHNY, CDR2 SVGAGI (reference sequence). The CDR3 nucleotides are TGTGCCAGTTCTGCGGGGGATGAGGGCAATCAGCCCCAGCATTTT. Translation: CASSAGDEGNQPQHF.

The gene calls are TRBV27 and TRBJ1-4, with D perhaps TRBD1 (5 bases). CDR1 is MNHEY, CDR2 SMNVEV, per germline (reference sequence). Trimming removed 7 bases at V and 7 bases at J, with 16 bases between. The CDR3 sequence is 14 residues long. CDR3 region: CASKNSGMGEKLFF. CDR3 nucleotides: TGTGCCAGCAAGAATTCAGGGATGGGTGAAAAACTGTTTTTT.

This chain connects TRBV9 to TRBJ2-3, with 10 nucleotides matching TRBD1. The CDR3 contains 16 residues. The trim removed 4 bases at V and 2 bases at J, leaving 7 bases unmatched. The germline V gene has CDR1 SGDLS and CDR2 YYNGEE. This CDR3 is CASSPGTGATTDTQYF. The CDR3 DNA follows: TGTGCCAGCAGCCCCGGGACAGGGGCTACCACAGATACGCAGTATTTT.

This clone was counted a single time. The chain combines TRBV30 with TRBJ1-1; no clear D gene. V was trimmed by 0 bases and J by 0 bases, leaving 5 bases between them. The germline V gene has CDR1 GTSNPN and CDR2 SVGIG (reference sequence). CDR3 size: 13 residues. The CDR3 is CAWSVIMNTEAFF. CDR3 sequence (DNA): TGTGCCTGGAGTGTAATCATGAACACTGAAGCTTTCTTT.

The chain carries TRBV7-6 and TRBJ2-2; TRBD1 might be the D (6 bases). V lost 1 base and J lost 2, with 11 bases in between. This CDR3 spans 16 amino acids. Looked up from germline, CDR1 is SGHVS and CDR2 is FNYEAQ. The CDR3 nucleotides are TGTGCCAGCAGCTTAGGGGCAGGGGTCAACACCGGGGAGCTGTTTTTT. This sequence encodes CASSLGAGVNTGELFF.

The rearrangement links TRBV7-9 to TRBJ2-3; 10 nucleotides agree with TRBD1. The CDR3 spans 15 residues. V lost 5 bases and J lost 3; bases outside the gene matches: 5. Germline CDR1 SEHNR, CDR2 FQNEAQ (reference sequence). This CDR3 reads CASSPQGQGTDTQYF. The CDR3 DNA is TGTGCCAGCAGCCCCCAGGGACAGGGGACAGATACGCAGTATTTT.

The sample holds many counts of this clone. This chain joins TRBV7-8 and TRBJ2-7; 7 bases fit TRBD1. The germline CDR1 and CDR2 sequences are SGHVS and FQNEAQ. The CDR3 has 13 residues. With V trimmed by 3 bases and J by 4 bases, 3 bases remained unmatched. CDR3 coding DNA: TGTGCCAGCAGCTTTGAGGGGGCTTACGAGCAGTACGTC. Protein sequence: CASSFEGAYEQYV.

The rearrangement links TRBV19 to TRBJ1-6; no clear D. V was trimmed by 4 bases and J by 8 bases, leaving 6 bases between them. This CDR3 has 12 residues. Looked up from germline, CDR1 is LNHDA and CDR2 is SQIVND (reference sequence). The CDR3 region has the DNA TGTGCCAGTAGTAGGCTCTATTCACCCCTCCACTTT. This sequence encodes CASSRLYSPLHF.

The V gene is TRBV4-2, the J gene TRBJ1-4; possibly TRBD1 for D (5 bases). The CDR3 covers 18 residues. Trimming cost V 0 bases and J 2 bases, with 16 bases left between them. Germline loops: CDR1 LGHNA, CDR2 YNFKEQ. In DNA form, the CDR3 reads TGTGCCAGCAGCCAAGATTTTCAGGGCGGTTTGACTAATGAAAAACTGTTTTTT. Its protein is CASSQDFQGGLTNEKLFF.

The CDR3, as DNA: TGTGCCAGCAGCCGAAGGGAGGGGGGTGAAGCTTTCTTT. Amino acids: CASSRREGGEAFF. The chain joins TRBV11-3 to TRBJ1-1, with a possible D match to TRBD1 (6 bases). Trimming removed 5 bases at V and 7 bases at J, with 14 bases between. The germline V gene has CDR1 SGHNT and CDR2 YENEEA. The CDR3 spans 13 residues.

The chain's CDR3 is CASSPLVSAEAFF. CDR3 coding DNA: TGTGCCAGCAGCCCCCTTGTTAGTGCTGAAGCTTTCTTT. This chain joins TRBV7-9 and TRBJ1-1, with D unresolved. Germline CDR1 and CDR2: SEHNR and FQNEAQ (reference sequence). V lost 5 bases, J lost 6 bases, and 13 bases lay in between. This CDR3 comprises 13 residues.

This clone appeared once. J is TRBJ1-2 and V is TRBV10-3; TRBD1 matches at 9 bases. This CDR3 is built from 13 residues. The J segment lost 8 bases and the V segment lost 6 bases, leaving 7 bases of the junction unmatched. Germline V gives CDR1 ENHRY, CDR2 SYGVKD. The CDR3 sequence is CAIRKQGAEGYTF. The CDR3 nucleotides read TGTGCCATCAGAAAACAGGGGGCAGAAGGCTACACCTTC.

This chain connects TRBV7-9 to TRBJ2-1; D ambiguous. The CDR3 contains 15 residues. With 2 bases removed from V and 6 bases from J, the gap between germline ends came to 14 bases. The germline V gene encodes CDR1 SEHNR and CDR2 FQNEAQ (reference sequence). For the CDR3, the DNA is TGTGCCAGCAGCTTAATGGTCCTCGGTGGCAATGAGCAGTTCTTC. This gives the protein CASSLMVLGGNEQFF.

The CDR3 coding sequence is TGCGCCAGCAGCTTGGACAGCCCGAACACCGGGGAGCTGTTTTTT. Translating gives CASSLDSPNTGELFF. The chain links TRBV5-1 to TRBJ2-2; unclear D gene. V was trimmed by 0 bases and J by 0 bases, leaving 6 bases between them. The CDR3 spans 15 residues. Germline V gene sequence: CDR1 SGHRS, CDR2 YFSETQ.

This clone was seen just once. The chain carries TRBV19 and TRBJ1-5; 9 bases are a match to TRBD1. Germline assignment: CDR1 LNHDA and CDR2 SQIVND (reference sequence). With 7 bases clipped from V and 4 bases from J, the junction kept 8 bases outside the gene matches. This CDR3 is 15 amino acids long. The CDR3 sequence is CASMVTGGVNQPQHF. For the CDR3, the DNA is TGTGCCAGTATGGTGACAGGGGGAGTGAATCAGCCCCAGCATTTT.

The chain combines TRBV10-3 with TRBJ2-2; D is possibly TRBD2 (6 bases). CDR1 is ENHRY, CDR2 SYGVKD, per germline. The CDR3 runs 14 residues. Trimming removed 11 bases at V and 2 bases at J, with 15 bases between. The CDR3 DNA reads TGTGCCGTAGGAGACGGGGGAAACACCGGGGAGCTGTTTTTT. Translating it yields CAVGDGGNTGELFF.

The chain uses TRBV5-1 and TRBJ2-5, with D perhaps matching TRBD2 (5 bases). The DNA end favors TRBJ2-7, so the J call may be wrong. The CDR3 is 15 amino acids. The V gene's germline CDR1 is SGHRS and CDR2 YFSETQ. In nucleotides, the CDR3 is TGCGCCAGCAGACAAGCGGTGGTAGTCATCTACGAGCAGTACTTC. Translation: CASRQAVVVIYEQYF.

CDR3 sequence reads: CASSPQLDIYNEQFF. CDR3 sequence (DNA): TGTGCCAGCAGTCCCCAACTGGACATTTACAATGAGCAGTTCTTC. The chain combines TRBV27 with TRBJ2-1, with D possibly matching TRBD1 (5 bases). Trimming took 5 bases from V and 4 from J, leaving 15 bases between them. The CDR3 runs to 15 residues. In germline, CDR1 is MNHEY, CDR2 SMNVEV (reference sequence).